This TCR beta chain is drawn from a study of blood T cell repertoires in COVID-19. The wider study: Sources were T cells, B-cell-depleted T cells, or PBMCs; the material itself was cDNA or gDNA.

CDR1 is LNHDA, CDR2 SQIVND, per germline (reference sequence). Trimming cost V 7 bases and J 3 bases; bases outside gene matches: 7. The CDR3 spans 15 residues. Per the study methods: Researchers report that nucleated cell counts were estimated from reference gene primer amplification. The table came from immunoSEQ multiplex PCR; TCRdb's copy has only in-frame clones and leaves some out. That table gives V, J and clone size, and the DNA gave D and trimming. The data contain a few hundred thousand clones, roughly 80% of them seen just once; the ten biggest clones take up 3.4%. This clone has only one observation.

The rearrangement joins TRBV19 to TRBJ2-3; 10 positions agree with TRBD1. The sample consisted of peripheral blood. This clonotype originated in a woman between 18 and 29 years old with acute or convalescent COVID-19. This CDR3 is CASKAGQGFTDTQYF. The CDR3 bases are TGTGCCAGTAAGGCGGGACAGGGGTTTACAGATACGCAGTATTTT.